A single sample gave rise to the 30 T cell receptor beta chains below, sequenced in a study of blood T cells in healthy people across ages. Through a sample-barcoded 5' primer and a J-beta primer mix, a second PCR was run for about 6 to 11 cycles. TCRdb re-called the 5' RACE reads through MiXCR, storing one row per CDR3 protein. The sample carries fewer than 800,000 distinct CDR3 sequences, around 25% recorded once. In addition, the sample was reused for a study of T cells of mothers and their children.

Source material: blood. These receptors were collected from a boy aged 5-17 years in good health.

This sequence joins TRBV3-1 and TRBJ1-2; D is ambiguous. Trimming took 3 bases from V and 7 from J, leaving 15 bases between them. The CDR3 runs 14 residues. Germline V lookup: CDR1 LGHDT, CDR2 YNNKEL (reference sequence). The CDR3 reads CASSQQTASSGYTF. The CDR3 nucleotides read TGTGCCAGCAGCCAGCAAACGGCGTCTAGTGGCTACACCTTC.

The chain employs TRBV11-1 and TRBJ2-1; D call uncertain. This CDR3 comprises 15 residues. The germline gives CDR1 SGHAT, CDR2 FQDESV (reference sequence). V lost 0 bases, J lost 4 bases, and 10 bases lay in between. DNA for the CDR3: TGTGCCAGCAGCTTAGCGAATGGGGTGTACAATGAGCAGTTCTTC. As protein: CASSLANGVYNEQFF.

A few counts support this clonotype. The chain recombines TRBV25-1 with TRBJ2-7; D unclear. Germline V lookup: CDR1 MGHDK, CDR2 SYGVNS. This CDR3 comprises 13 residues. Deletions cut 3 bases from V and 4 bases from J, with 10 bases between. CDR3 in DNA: TGTGCCAGCAGTGAGTTGGGCGAGTACGAGCAGTACTTC. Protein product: CASSELGEYEQYF.

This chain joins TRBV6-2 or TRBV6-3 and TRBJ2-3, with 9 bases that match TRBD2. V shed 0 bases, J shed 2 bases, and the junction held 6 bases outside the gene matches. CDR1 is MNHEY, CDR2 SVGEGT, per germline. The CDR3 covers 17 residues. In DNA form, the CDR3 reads TGTGCCAGCAGTTACTCGAGGCTAGCGGGGACCACAGATACGCAGTATTTT. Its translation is CASSYSRLAGTTDTQYF.

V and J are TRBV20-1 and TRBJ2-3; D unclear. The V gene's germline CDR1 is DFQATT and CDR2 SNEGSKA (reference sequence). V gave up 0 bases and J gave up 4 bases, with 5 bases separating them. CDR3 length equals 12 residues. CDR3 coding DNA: TGCAGTGCTAGAGATCCGGCAGATACGCAGTATTTT. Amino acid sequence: CSARDPADTQYF.

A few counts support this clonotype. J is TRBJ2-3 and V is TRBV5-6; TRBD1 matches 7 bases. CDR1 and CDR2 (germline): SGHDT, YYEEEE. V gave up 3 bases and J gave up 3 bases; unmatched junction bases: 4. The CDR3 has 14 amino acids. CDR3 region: CASSSDRVTDTQYF. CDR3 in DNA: TGTGCCAGCAGCTCCGACAGGGTGACAGATACGCAGTATTTT. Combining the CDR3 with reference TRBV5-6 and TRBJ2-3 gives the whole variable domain DAGVTQSPTHLIKTRGQQVTLRCSPKSGHDTVSWYQQALGQGPQFIFQYYEEEERQRGNFPDRFSGHQFPNYSSELNVNALLLGDSALYLCASSSDRVTDTQYFGPGTRLTVL.

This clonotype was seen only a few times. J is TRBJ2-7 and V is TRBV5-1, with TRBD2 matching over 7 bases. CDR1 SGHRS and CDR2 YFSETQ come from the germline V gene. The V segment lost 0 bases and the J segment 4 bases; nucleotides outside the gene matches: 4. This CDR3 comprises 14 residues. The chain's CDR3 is CASSLGPAGYEQYF. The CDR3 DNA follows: TGCGCCAGCAGCTTGGGGCCAGCGGGGTACGAGCAGTACTTC.

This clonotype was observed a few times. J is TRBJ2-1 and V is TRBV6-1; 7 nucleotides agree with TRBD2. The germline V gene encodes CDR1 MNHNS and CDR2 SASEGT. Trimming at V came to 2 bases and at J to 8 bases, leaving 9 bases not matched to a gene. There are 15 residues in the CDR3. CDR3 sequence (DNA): TGTGCCAGCAGTGAAAGGGCGGGAGTATACGATGAGCAGTTCTTC. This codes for CASSERAGVYDEQFF.

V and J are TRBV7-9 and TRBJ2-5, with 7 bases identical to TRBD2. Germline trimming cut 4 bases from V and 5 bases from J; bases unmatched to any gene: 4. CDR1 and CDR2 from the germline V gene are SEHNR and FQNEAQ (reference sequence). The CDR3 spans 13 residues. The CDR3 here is CASSYLGGETQYF. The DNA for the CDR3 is TGTGCCAGCAGCTACCTCGGGGGGGAGACCCAGTACTTC.

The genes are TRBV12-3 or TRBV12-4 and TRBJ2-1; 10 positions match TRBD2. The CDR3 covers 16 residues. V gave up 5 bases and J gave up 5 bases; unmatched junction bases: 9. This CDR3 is CASSLTRTSGHNEQFF. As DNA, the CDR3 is TGTGCCAGCAGTCTTACCCGGACTAGCGGTCACAATGAGCAGTTCTTC.

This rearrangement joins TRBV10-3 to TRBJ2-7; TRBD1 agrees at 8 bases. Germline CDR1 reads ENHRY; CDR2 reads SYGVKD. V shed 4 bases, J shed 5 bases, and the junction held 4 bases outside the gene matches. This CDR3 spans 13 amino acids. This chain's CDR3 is CAISGTGRNEQYF. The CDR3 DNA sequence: TGTGCCATCAGTGGGACAGGGAGGAACGAGCAGTACTTC.

The DNA of the CDR3 is TGCAGCGTCGGATTGTGGATACACGGGGAAGAGACCCAGTACTTC. This translates into CSVGLWIHGEETQYF. V gene TRBV29-1 combines with J gene TRBJ2-5; weak D call: TRBD2 (5 bases). The CDR3 runs 15 residues. V lost 6 bases, J lost 3 bases, and 20 bases lay in between. Germline V lookup: CDR1 SQVTM, CDR2 ANQGSEA.

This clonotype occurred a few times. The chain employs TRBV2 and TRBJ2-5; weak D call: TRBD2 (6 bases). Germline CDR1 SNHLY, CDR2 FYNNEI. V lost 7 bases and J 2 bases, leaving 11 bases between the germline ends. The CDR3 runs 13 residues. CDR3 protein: CASIGTPQETQYF. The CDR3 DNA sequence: TGTGCCAGCATTGGGACTCCTCAAGAGACCCAGTACTTC.

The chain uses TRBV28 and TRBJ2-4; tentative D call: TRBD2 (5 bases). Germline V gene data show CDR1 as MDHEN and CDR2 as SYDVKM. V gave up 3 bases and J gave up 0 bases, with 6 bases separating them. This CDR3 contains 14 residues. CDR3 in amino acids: CASSFGRAKNIQYF. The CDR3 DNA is TGTGCCAGCAGTTTTGGGAGAGCCAAAAACATTCAGTACTTC. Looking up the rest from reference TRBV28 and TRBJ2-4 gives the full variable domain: DVKVTQSSRYLVKRTGEKVFLECVQDMDHENMFWYRQDPGLGLRLIYFSYDVKMKEKGDIPEGYSVSREKKERFSLILESASTNQTSMYLCASSFGRAKNIQYFGAGTRLSVL.

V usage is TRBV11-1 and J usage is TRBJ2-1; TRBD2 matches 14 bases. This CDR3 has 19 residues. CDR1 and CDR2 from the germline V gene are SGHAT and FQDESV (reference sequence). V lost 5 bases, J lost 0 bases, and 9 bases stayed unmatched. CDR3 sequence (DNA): TGTGCCAGCAGCCCTGGACTAGCGGGGGGATTAAGCTCCTACAATGAGCAGTTCTTC. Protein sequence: CASSPGLAGGLSSYNEQFF.

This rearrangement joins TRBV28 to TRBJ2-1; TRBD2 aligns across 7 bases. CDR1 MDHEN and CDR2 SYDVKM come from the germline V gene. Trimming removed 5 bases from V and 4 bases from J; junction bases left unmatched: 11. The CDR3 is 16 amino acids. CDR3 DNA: TGTGCCAGCAGTCCCCGAAGGGAGCGGGGTTACAATGAGCAGTTCTTC. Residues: CASSPRRERGYNEQFF.

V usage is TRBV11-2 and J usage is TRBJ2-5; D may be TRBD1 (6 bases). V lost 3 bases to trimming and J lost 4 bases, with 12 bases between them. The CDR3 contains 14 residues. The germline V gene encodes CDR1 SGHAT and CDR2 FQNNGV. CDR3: CASSFARRGETQYF. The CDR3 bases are TGTGCCAGCAGCTTTGCCCGCAGGGGAGAGACCCAGTACTTC.

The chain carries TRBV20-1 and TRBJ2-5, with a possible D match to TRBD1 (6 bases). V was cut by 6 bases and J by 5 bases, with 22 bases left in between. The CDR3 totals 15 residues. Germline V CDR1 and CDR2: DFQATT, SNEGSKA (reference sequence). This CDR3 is CSAVWFTGPRETQYF. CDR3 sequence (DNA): TGCAGTGCGGTGTGGTTCACAGGGCCTCGGGAGACCCAGTACTTC.

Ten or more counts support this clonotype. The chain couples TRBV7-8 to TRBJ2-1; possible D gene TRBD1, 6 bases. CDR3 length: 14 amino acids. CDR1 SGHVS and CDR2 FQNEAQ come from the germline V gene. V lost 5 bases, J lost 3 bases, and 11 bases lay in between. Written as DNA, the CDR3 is TGTGCCAGCAGCCTAGACAGGAACTACAATGAGCAGTTCTTC. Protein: CASSLDRNYNEQFF.

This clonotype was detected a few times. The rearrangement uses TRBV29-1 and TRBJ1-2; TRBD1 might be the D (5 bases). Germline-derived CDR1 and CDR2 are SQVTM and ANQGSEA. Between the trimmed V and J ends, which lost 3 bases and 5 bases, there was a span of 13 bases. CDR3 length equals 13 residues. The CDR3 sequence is CSVDGAATYGYTF. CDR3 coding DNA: TGCAGCGTTGATGGGGCCGCGACATATGGCTACACCTTC.

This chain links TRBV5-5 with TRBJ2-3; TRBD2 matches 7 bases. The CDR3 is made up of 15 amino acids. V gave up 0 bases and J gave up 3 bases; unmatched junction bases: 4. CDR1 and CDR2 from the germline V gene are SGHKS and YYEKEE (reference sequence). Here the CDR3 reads CASSLEGLPTDTQYF. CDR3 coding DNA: TGTGCCAGCAGCTTGGAGGGACTACCAACAGATACGCAGTATTTT.

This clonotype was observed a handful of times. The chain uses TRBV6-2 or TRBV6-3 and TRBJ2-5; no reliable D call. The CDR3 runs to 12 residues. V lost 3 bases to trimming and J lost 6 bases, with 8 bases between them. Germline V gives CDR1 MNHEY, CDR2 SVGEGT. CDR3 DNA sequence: TGTGCCAGCAGTTATGTCTCTCAGACCCAGTACTTC. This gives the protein CASSYVSQTQYF.

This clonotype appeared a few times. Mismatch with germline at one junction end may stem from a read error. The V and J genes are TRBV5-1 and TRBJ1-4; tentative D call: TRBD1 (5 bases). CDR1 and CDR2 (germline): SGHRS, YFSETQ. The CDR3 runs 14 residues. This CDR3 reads CASRLTGTNERLFF. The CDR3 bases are TGCGCCAGCAGACTAACAGGAACTAATGAAAGACTGTTTTTT. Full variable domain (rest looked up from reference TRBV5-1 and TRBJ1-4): KAGVTQTPRYLIKTRGQQVTLSCSPISGHRSVSWYQQTPGQGLQFLFEYFSETQRNKGNFPGRFSGRQFSNSRSEMNVSTLELGDSALYLCASRLTGTNERLFFGSGTQLSVL.

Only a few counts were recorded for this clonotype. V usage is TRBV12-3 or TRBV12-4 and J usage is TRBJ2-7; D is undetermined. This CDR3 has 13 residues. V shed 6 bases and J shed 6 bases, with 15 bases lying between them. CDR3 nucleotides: TGTGCCAGCAGGCAAAATACGGGTGGCGAGCAGTACTTC. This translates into CASRQNTGGEQYF.

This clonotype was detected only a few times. Here the CDR3 DNA reads TGCGCCAGCAGCCCTCTGACTAGCGGGGTCACAGATACGCAGTATTTT. Its protein product is CASSPLTSGVTDTQYF. This rearrangement joins TRBV5-1 to TRBJ2-3, with 11 bases that match TRBD2. With V trimmed by 4 bases and J by 2 bases, 6 bases remained unmatched. This CDR3 contains 16 residues. Germline CDR1 and CDR2: SGHRS and YFSETQ.

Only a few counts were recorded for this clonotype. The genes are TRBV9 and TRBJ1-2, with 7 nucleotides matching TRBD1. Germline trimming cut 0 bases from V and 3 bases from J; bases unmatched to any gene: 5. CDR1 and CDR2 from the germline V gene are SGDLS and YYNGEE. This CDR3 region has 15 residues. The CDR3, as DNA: TGTGCCAGCAGCGTAGCTGAGGGGGCTCACTATGGCTACACCTTC. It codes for CASSVAEGAHYGYTF.

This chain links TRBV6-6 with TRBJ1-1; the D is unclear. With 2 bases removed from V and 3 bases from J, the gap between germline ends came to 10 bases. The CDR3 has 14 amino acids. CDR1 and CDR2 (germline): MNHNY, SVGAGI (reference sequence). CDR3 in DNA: TGTGCCAGCAGTTACGCATCGACGGACACTGAAGCTTTCTTT. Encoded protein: CASSYASTDTEAFF.

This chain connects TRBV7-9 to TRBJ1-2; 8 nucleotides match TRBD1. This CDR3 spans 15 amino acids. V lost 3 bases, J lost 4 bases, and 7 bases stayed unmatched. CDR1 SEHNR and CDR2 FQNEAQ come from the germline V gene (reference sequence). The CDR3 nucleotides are TGTGCCAGCAGCTTGAGGACCGGGACAGGCTATGGCTACACCTTC. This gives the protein CASSLRTGTGYGYTF. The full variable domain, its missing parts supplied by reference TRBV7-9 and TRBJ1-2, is DTGVSQNPRHKITKRGQNVTFRCDPISEHNRLYWYRQTLGQGPEFLTYFQNEAQLEKSRLLSDRFSAERPKGSFSTLEIQRTEQGDSAMYLCASSLRTGTGYGYTFGSGTRLTVV.

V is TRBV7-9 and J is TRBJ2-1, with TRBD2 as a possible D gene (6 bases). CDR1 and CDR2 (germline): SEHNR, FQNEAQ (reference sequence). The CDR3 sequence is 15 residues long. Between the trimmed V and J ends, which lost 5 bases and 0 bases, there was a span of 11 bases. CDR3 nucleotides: TGTGCCAGCAGCATGGGACTTGGCTCCTACAATGAGCAGTTCTTC. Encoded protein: CASSMGLGSYNEQFF.

The CDR3 here is CSVRGLAAPSEQFF. The DNA for the CDR3 is TGCAGCGTGAGGGGACTAGCGGCCCCTTCCGAGCAGTTCTTC. This rearrangement joins TRBV29-1 to TRBJ2-1; TRBD2 matches at 11 bases. The CDR3 consists of 14 residues. The germline gives CDR1 SQVTM, CDR2 ANQGSEA. V dropped 6 bases and J dropped 10; count of bases not matched to a gene: 11.